This T cell receptor (beta chain) was documented in a study of blood T cell repertoires in COVID-19. Across the whole study: Italy, Spain and the United States were the sources of the convalescent and acute COVID-19 samples. PBMCs, B-cell-depleted T cells, or T cells provided the cDNA or gDNA that made up the material.

V lost 3 bases to trimming and J lost 6 bases, with 11 bases between them. Germline lookup yields CDR1 SGHAT and CDR2 FQNNGV. The CDR3 consists of 14 residues. While infection was still active, Seattle patients were enrolled and then followed longitudinally. Assay: immunoSEQ multiplex PCR; the TCRdb copy retains only in-frame clones and omits some. The sample has roughly 180,000 clones, roughly 94% seen once. This receptor was identified in a man aged 30 to 45 with COVID-19, enrolled during active disease. The specimen sequenced was peripheral blood. The chain employs TRBV11-2 and TRBJ2-2; tentative D call: TRBD1 (5 bases). The chain's CDR3 is CASSLAQGSGELFF. The CDR3 nucleotides read TGTGCCAGCAGCTTGGCCCAGGGTTCCGGGGAGCTGTTTTTT.